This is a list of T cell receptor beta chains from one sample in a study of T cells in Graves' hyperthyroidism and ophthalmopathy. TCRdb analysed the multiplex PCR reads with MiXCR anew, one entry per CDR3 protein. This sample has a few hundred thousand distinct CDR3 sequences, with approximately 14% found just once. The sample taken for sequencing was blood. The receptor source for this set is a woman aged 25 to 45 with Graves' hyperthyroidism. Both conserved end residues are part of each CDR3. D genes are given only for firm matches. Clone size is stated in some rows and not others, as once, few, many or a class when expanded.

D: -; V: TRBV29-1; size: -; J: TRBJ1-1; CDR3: CSVAANTEAFF; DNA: TGCAGCGTGGCAGCGAACACTGAAGCTTTCTTT
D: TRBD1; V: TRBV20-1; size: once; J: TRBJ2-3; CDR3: CSALGQAPTRVPDTQYF; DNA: TGCAGTGCGCTGGGACAGGCGCCAACCCGTGTACCCGATACGCAGTATTTT
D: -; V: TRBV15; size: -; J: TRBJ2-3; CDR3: CATSRASLGTQYF; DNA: TGTGCCACCAGCAGAGCGAGCTTAGGGACGCAGTATTTT
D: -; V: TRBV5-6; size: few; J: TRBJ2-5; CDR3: CASSRSPSQETQYF; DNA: TGTGCCAGCAGCCGGTCCCCCAGCCAAGAGACCCAGTACTTC
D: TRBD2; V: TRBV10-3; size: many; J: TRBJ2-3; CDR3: CAISVVSGGPSDTQYF; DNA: TGTGCCATCAGTGTTGTATCGGGAGGGCCGTCAGATACGCAGTATTTT
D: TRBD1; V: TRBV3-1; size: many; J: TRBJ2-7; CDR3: CASSQEGTGGYEQYF; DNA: TGTGCCAGCAGCCAAGAGGGGACAGGCGGCTACGAGCAGTACTTC
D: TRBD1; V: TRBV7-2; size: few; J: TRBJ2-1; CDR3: CASSFRTGRNNEQFF; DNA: TGTGCCAGCAGCTTCCGGACAGGGAGAAACAATGAGCAGTTCTTC
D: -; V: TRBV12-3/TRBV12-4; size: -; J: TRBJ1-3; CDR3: CASSLGFGTSSGNTIYF; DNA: TGTGCCAGCAGTTTAGGATTTGGCACGAGCTCTGGAAACACCATATATTTT
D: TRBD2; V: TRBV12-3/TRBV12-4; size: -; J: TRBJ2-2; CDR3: CASRGGLARTGELFF; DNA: TGTGCCAGCAGAGGAGGACTAGCGAGGACGGGGGAGCTGTTTTTT
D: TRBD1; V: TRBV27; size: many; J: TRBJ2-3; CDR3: CASSLSRTGVVGTQYF; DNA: TGTGCCAGCAGTTTATCGAGGACAGGGGTCGTGGGTACGCAGTATTTT
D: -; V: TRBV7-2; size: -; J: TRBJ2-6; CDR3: CASTPLRGSGANVLTF; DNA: TGTGCCAGCACCCCACTGAGGGGCTCTGGGGCCAACGTCCTGACTTTC
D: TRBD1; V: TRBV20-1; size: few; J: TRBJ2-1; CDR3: CSARKAGQVGHNEQFF; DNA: TGCAGTGCTAGAAAGGCGGGACAGGTGGGGCACAATGAGCAGTTCTTC
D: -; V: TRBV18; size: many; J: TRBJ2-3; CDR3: CASSPRERTANTQYF; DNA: TGTGCCAGCTCACCAAGGGAGCGGACAGCGAATACGCAGTATTTT
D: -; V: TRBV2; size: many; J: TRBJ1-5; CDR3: CASSAINQPQHF; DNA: TGTGCCAGCAGCGCAATCAATCAGCCCCAGCATTTT
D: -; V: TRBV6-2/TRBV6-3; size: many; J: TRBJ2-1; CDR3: CASSYHSERNNEQFF; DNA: TGTGCCAGCAGTTACCACTCGGAGCGGAACAATGAGCAGTTCTTC
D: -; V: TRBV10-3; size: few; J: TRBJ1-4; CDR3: CAIRSDRSRDEKLFF; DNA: TGTGCCATCCGGTCAGACAGGTCTCGGGATGAAAAACTGTTTTTT
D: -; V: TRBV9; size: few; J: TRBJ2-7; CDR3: CASSVEVGSSYEQYF; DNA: TGTGCCAGCAGCGTAGAGGTCGGAAGCTCCTACGAGCAGTACTTC
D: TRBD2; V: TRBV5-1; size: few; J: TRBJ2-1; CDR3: CASSSGLAGDGEQFF; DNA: TGCGCCAGCAGTTCCGGACTAGCGGGAGACGGTGAGCAGTTCTTC
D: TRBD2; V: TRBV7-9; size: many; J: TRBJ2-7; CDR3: CASSSSGGSSYEQYF; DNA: TGTGCCAGCAGTTCTAGCGGGGGAAGCTCCTACGAGCAGTACTTC
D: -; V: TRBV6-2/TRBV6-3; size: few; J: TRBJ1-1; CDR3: CASSFVANTEAFF; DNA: TGTGCCAGCAGTTTCGTGGCGAACACTGAAGCTTTCTTT
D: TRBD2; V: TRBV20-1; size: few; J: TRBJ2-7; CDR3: CSANQLYSGRSSYEQYF; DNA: TGCAGTGCTAATCAGTTGTATAGCGGGAGGAGCTCCTACGAGCAGTACTTC
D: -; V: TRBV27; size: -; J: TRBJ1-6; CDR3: CASSYLGGVNSPLHF; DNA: TGTGCCAGCAGTTATTTGGGGGGCGTGAATTCACCCCTCCACTTT
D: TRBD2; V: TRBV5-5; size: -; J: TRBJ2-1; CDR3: CASSFRLAQIFSYNEQFF; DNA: TGTGCCAGCAGCTTCCGACTAGCGCAAATCTTCTCCTACAATGAGCAGTTCTTC
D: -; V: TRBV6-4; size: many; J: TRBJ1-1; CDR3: CASRVTDLNTEAFF; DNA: TGTGCCAGCAGGGTGACAGATTTGAACACTGAAGCTTTCTTT
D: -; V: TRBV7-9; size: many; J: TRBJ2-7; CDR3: CASSPVWYEQYF; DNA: TGTGCCAGCAGCCCGGTTTGGTACGAGCAGTACTTC
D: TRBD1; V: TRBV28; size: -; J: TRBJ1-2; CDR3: CASSPGQGGRNYGYTF; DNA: TGTGCCAGCAGTCCAGGACAGGGGGGACGGAACTATGGCTACACCTTC
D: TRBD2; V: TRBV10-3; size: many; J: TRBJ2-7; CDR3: CAISPTSGNYEQYF; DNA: TGTGCCATCAGCCCGACTAGCGGCAACTACGAGCAGTACTTC
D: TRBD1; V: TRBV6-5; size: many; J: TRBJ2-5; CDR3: CASSYRGQGSRETQYF; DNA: TGTGCCAGCAGTTACCGGGGACAGGGCTCAAGAGAGACCCAGTACTTC
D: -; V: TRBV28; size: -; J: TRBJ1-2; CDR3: CASTRQGGRYGYTF; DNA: TGTGCCAGCACCAGGCAAGGGGGGAGGTATGGCTACACCTTC
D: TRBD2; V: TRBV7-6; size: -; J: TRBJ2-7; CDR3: CASSASGNREQYF; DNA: TGTGCCAGCTCAGCTAGCGGGAACCGCGAGCAGTACTTC
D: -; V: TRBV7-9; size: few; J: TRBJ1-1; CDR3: CASSFGDGENTEAFF; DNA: TGTGCCAGCAGCTTTGGGGACGGAGAGAACACTGAAGCTTTCTTT
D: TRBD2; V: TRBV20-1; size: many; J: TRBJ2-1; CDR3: CSARTSGRYEQFF; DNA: TGCAGTGCTCGGACTAGCGGGAGATATGAGCAGTTCTTC
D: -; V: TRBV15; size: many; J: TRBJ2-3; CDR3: CATSRDPPGTDTQYF; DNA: TGTGCCACCAGCAGAGACCCGCCAGGCACAGATACGCAGTATTTT
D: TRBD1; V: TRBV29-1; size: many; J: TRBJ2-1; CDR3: CSVFGTGGMSIYNEQFF; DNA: TGCAGCGTCTTCGGGACAGGGGGAATGAGTATCTACAATGAGCAGTTCTTC
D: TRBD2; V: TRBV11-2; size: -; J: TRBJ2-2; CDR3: CASSFSLAANTGELFF; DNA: TGTGCCAGCAGCTTCTCCCTAGCGGCTAACACCGGGGAGCTGTTTTTT
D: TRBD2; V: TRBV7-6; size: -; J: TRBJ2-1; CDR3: CASSLDLGRAPNNEQFF; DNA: TGTGCCAGCAGCTTAGATCTCGGGAGGGCCCCCAACAATGAGCAGTTCTTC
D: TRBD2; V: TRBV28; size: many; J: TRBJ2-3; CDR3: CASSLGSPHFILTSGMWTDTQYF; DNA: TGTGCCAGCAGTTTGGGGTCCCCCCATTTCATACTGACTAGCGGGATGTGGACAGATACGCAGTATTTT
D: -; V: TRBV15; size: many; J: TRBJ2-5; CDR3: CATSRDAGSWAGETQYF; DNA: TGTGCCACCAGCAGAGATGCTGGCAGCTGGGCCGGGGAGACCCAGTACTTC
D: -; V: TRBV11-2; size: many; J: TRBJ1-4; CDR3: CASSRDGGVGNEKLFF; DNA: TGTGCCAGCAGCCGAGACGGGGGGGTCGGTAATGAAAAACTGTTTTTT
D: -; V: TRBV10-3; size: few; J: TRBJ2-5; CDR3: CAISATPGHQETQYF; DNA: TGTGCCATCAGTGCGACACCAGGGCATCAAGAGACCCAGTACTTC